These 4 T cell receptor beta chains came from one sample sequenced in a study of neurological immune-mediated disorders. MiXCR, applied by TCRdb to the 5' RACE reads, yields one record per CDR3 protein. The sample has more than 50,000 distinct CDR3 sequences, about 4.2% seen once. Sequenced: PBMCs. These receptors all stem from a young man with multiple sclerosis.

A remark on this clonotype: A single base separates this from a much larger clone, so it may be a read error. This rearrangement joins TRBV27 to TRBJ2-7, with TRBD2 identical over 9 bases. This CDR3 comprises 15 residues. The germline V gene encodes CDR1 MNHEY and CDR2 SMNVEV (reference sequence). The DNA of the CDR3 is TGTGCCAGCAGTTTTGCGGGAGGGGGGACCTACGAGAAGTACTTC. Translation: CASSFAGGGTYEKYF.

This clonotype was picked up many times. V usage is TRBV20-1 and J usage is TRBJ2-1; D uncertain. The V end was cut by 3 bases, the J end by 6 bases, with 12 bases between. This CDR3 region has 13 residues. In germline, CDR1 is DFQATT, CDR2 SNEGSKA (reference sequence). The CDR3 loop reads CSARVLQGNEQFF. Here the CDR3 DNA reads TGCAGTGCTAGGGTCCTACAAGGCAATGAGCAGTTCTTC.

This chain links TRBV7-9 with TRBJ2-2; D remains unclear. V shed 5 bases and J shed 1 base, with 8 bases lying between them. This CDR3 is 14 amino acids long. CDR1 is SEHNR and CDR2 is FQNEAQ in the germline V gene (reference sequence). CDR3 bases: TGTGCCAGCAGCAGCCAGATGAACACCGGGGAGCTGTTTTTT. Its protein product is CASSSQMNTGELFF.

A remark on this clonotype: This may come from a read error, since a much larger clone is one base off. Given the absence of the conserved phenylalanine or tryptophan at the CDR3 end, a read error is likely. In DNA form, the CDR3 reads TGTGCCAGCACCTTGGTGGCAGCGGGCATCGATACGCAGTATATT. This gives the protein CASTLVAAGIDTQYI. The chain joins TRBV5-6 to TRBJ2-3; D is possibly TRBD2 (6 bases). Germline V gives CDR1 SGHDT, CDR2 YYEEEE. The CDR3 spans 15 residues.